This section outlines one TCR beta chain sequence together with its context. The antigen remains unidentified. Specified treatment: oral pan-JAK inhibitor, 5-10 mg twice daily. This sample was taken from a study of CD8+ T cells in alopecia areata. Study details: Dosing spanned 6 to 18 months on tofacitinib, then 6 months off drug.

CDR3 size: 14 residues. The germline V and J ends were trimmed by 1 base and 7 bases, with 11 bases remaining between them. Per germline, CDR1 MGHDK and CDR2 SYGVNS. Overall study results and limits: The study found higher clonality in lesional than normal scalp, especially in alopecia totalis/universalis.

Extracted RNA was reverse transcribed, and the resulting cDNA served as sequencing template. The protocol was immunoSEQ multiplex PCR, while the TCRdb copy is restricted to in-frame clones and leaves out a portion. Here the sample spans approximately 180,000 clones, about 61% being singletons. The rearrangement joins TRBV25-1 to TRBJ1-5; perhaps TRBD1 as D (5 bases). The clonotype originates from a human donor with alopecia areata. Sequences were derived from CD4+ T cells sorted from blood, sampled at approximately week 60, from a patient treated with tofacitinib. The CDR3 coding sequence is TGTGCCAGCAGTGAATTCGGGCAGGGACAGCCCCAGCATTTT. Translating it yields CASSEFGQGQPQHF.